This T cell receptor beta chain was identified in a study of blood T cell repertoires in COVID-19. Study-level information: There were acute and convalescent COVID-19 samples, and they came from the United States, Italy and Spain.

Generated by immunoSEQ multiplex PCR, the TCRdb table keeps only in-frame clones and is missing some. The sample includes a few hundred thousand clones, 87% of them seen just once. Participants' own reports of clinical history determined their cohort assignment. A word on this clone: An end of the junction does not agree with germline; a read error may underlie this.

The clonotype comes from a man in his forties in a cohort exposed to, infected with or recovered from COVID-19 (not recorded which). The sample comprised PBMCs or T cells enriched from blood (not recorded which).

CDR3 loop: CATSRETSGLGTQYF. DNA for the CDR3: TGTGCCACCAGCCGAGAGACTAGCGGGCTTGGGACCCAGTACTTC. This rearrangement joins TRBV15 to TRBJ2-5; TRBD2 matches 10 bases. The germline CDR1 and CDR2 sequences are LNHNV and YYDKDF (reference sequence). The CDR3 consists of 15 residues.